This record concerns one TCR beta chain sequence. The data originate from a study of shared clonotypes between healthy human individuals. Positive CCR7 selection of CD45RO-negative cells yielded the naive CD8 cells, and terminally differentiated effector memory CD45RA+ cells were excluded. Clones were read by immunoSEQ multiplex PCR, and TCRdb kept only the in-frame ones, dropping some. The table lists about 680,000 clones, around 92% of them singletons. Germline CDR1 reads SGHRS; CDR2 reads YFSETQ. The CDR3 runs 12 residues. With 0 bases removed from V and 7 bases from J, the gap between germline ends came to 8 bases.

The genes are TRBV5-1 and TRBJ2-7; TRBD2 is a possible D gene (5 bases). Sequencing was carried out using naive CD8+ T cells sorted from blood. The receptor's source is a young man in good health. CDR3 amino acids: CASSLAGGEQYF. CDR3 coding DNA: TGCGCCAGCAGCTTGGCCGGCGGGGAGCAGTACTTC. The whole variable domain, filled in from reference TRBV5-1 and TRBJ2-7, reads KAGVTQTPRYLIKTRGQQVTLSCSPISGHRSVSWYQQTPGQGLQFLFEYFSETQRNKGNFPGRFSGRQFSNSRSEMNVSTLELGDSALYLCASSLAGGEQYFGPGTRLTVT.